Following are 4 T cell receptor beta chains from one sample sequenced in a study of blood T cell repertoires in COVID-19. The assay was immunoSEQ multiplex PCR, and TCRdb's table has in-frame clones only and misses some. This table has approximately 240,000 clones, roughly four fifths appearing once. The sequenced sample consisted of peripheral blood. The source is a woman in her sixties or seventies with acute or convalescent COVID-19.

The chain carries TRBV9 and TRBJ2-5; D is unresolved. This CDR3 is built from 14 residues. Per germline, CDR1 SGDLS and CDR2 YYNGEE. V was clipped by 4 bases and J by 1 base, with 11 bases between them. CDR3 nucleotide sequence: TGTGCCAGCAGCTCCTGGAGTGCCCAAGAGACCCAGTACTTC. This encodes CASSSWSAQETQYF.

V is TRBV7-2 and J is TRBJ2-7; 7 positions match TRBD1. From germline, CDR1 is SGHTA and CDR2 FQGNSA. The CDR3 runs 15 residues. V shed 1 base, J shed 2 bases, and the junction held 5 bases outside the gene matches. In nucleotides, the CDR3 is TGTGCCAGCAGCTTAGGTCCGGGACAGACCTACGAGCAGTACTTC. Translated, it gives CASSLGPGQTYEQYF. Full variable domain (rest looked up from reference TRBV7-2 and TRBJ2-7): GAGVSQSPSNKVTEKGKDVELRCDPISGHTALYWYRQSLGQGLEFLIYFQGNSAPDKSGLPSDRFSAERTGGSVSTLTIQRTQQEDSAVYLCASSLGPGQTYEQYFGPGTRLTVT.

The chain couples TRBV29-1 to TRBJ1-2; 7 bases fit TRBD1. Trimming at V came to 4 bases and at J to 6 bases, leaving 8 bases not matched to a gene. The germline V gene has CDR1 SQVTM and CDR2 ANQGSEA. The CDR3 loop spans 13 amino acids. The CDR3 DNA sequence: TGCAGCGTTGGGTCGGGACAGCTTGATGGCTACACCTTC. It translates to CSVGSGQLDGYTF. Based on the CDR3 plus reference TRBV29-1 and TRBJ1-2, the full variable domain is SAVISQKPSRDICQRGTSLTIQCQVDSQVTMMFWYRQQPGQSLTLIATANQGSEATYESGFVIDKFPISRPNLTFSTLTVSNMSPEDSSIYLCSVGSGQLDGYTFGSGTRLTVV.

V and J are TRBV29-1 and TRBJ2-1; tentative D call: TRBD2 (6 bases). The V end lost 7 bases, the J end lost 11 bases, and 24 bases lay between the germline ends. CDR1 and CDR2 (germline): SQVTM, ANQGSEA. CDR3 length: 14 residues. CDR3 sequence (DNA): TGCAGCGCCCACAGGTTCCAGCCGACTAGACAGCAGTTCTTC. It translates to CSAHRFQPTRQQFF.